This TCR beta chain derives from a study of blood T cell repertoires in COVID-19 (dated by TCRdb to 2020 to 2022). About the full investigation: Samples covering the acute and convalescent phases of COVID-19 were provided by collaborators in the United States, Italy and Spain. Nearly every sample came with metadata listing a de-identified subject ID, COVID-19 status, age in years and sex. Samples were obtained from the ongoing ImmuneRACE study (first 160 participants) and from over a thousand subjects provided by 6 global collaborators. The dataset comprised deeply sampled blood TCRbeta repertoires from subjects exposed to, actively infected with, or recovered from COVID-19. The prospective study material was composed of cDNA or gDNA derived from T cells, B-cell-depleted T cells, or PBMCs. A freely available public database, intended as a resource for researchers studying the immune response to SARS-CoV-2, is where the repertoires were released. Where available, HLA class I and class II types were taken from metadata supplied by the sample provider and were not determined by assay-based typing. The research as a whole found: Clinical and demographic metadata were provided uncurated, with the amount varying by source and participant.

The collaborating institutions used their own protocols to collect whole blood in K2EDTA tubes. Collaborator samples were shipped for TCRbeta analysis as frozen whole blood, isolated PBMCs, or DNA extracted from either sample type. As regards this clone: Its antigen is currently not known. Per-base quality was not reported, and no clone a single base away is much larger than it.

The immunoSEQ Assay, a bias-controlled multiplex PCR, was used to amplify TCRbeta CDR3 regions from genomic DNA. The authors' analysis ran thus. Within the assay, amplification of reference gene primers was used to estimate how many nucleated cells each sample contained. To quantify the absolute abundance of each unique TCRbeta CDR3 rearrangement, sequence reads were collapsed and filtered. For each sample, productive Simpson clonality was calculated by taking the square root of Simpson's diversity index across productive rearrangements. TCRdb carries this immuneACCESS record with in-frame sequences only. Its versions omit some clonotypes, under half of them owing to an unresolved V gene in the studies checked, with the rest unexplained. For V, J and clone size, that table is used; D and trimming come from the DNA. This sample holds roughly 30,000 clones; roughly nine tenths were observed only once. Jointly, the top ten make up roughly 2.5% of the sample.

This clonotype was sampled from a human donor in a cohort sampled during active COVID-19. The specimen sequenced was peripheral blood.

CDR3 protein: CASSIAQPQARGGYGYTF. The base sequence is TGTGCCAGTAGTATAGCCCAGCCACAGGCCCGGGGAGGATATGGCTACACCTTC. Recombination connected TRBV19 to TRBJ1-2; the D region possibly corresponds to TRBD1 (5 bases align). The germline V gene (reference sequence) gives CDR1 as LNHDA and CDR2 as SQIVND. The CDR3 spans 18 residues, from the cysteine through the phenylalanine. Solely the CDR3 DNA is kept, with 54 bases framed from the first base. V loses 1 base, J loses 5 bases, and the germline ends lie 23 bases apart.